Below are 32 T cell receptor beta chains sequenced from a single sample in a study of blood T cell repertoires in COVID-19. The repertoire was sequenced with immunoSEQ multiplex PCR; TCRdb's copy has only in-frame clones and lacks some. The data show about 99,000 clones, 85% to 90% seen once. Sequenced input: peripheral blood. The receptors derive from a human donor in a cohort sampled during active COVID-19.

This clone was detected once. The chain uses TRBV21-1 and TRBJ1-5; TRBD1 is the table's D call and was not checked against the DNA. TRBV21-1 is annotated as a pseudogene. CDR3 length: 17 amino acids. CDR3 sequence: CASSASPGTGGGQPQHF. As DNA, the CDR3 is TGTGCCAGCAGCGCGAGCCCCGGGACAGGGGGCGGTCAGCCCCAGCATTTT.

The chain recombines TRBV5-1 with TRBJ2-7; weak D call: TRBD1 (5 bases). Deletions cut 2 bases from V and 5 bases from J, with 11 bases between. The CDR3 totals 13 residues. Germline V gene sequence: CDR1 SGHRS, CDR2 YFSETQ. CDR3 protein: CASSLPRVDEQYF. In nucleotides, the CDR3 is TGCGCCAGCAGCTTACCCAGGGTGGACGAGCAGTACTTC.

The gene calls are TRBV5-1 and TRBJ2-3; possible D gene TRBD1, 5 bases. Trimming shortened V by 3 bases and J by 0 bases, and 14 bases separated the two germline ends. CDR1 is SGHRS and CDR2 is YFSETQ in the germline V gene. The CDR3 covers 16 residues. The CDR3 is CASSSQSAGSTDTQYF. The CDR3 nucleotides read TGCGCCAGCAGCTCCCAGTCGGCAGGGAGCACAGATACGCAGTATTTT.

This clone was counted a single time. The chain uses TRBV30 and TRBJ1-4, with TRBD1 as a possible D gene (5 bases). There are 16 residues in the CDR3. Per the germline V gene, CDR1 is GTSNPN and CDR2 is SVGIG (reference sequence). The V end was cut by 3 bases, the J end by 10 bases, with 24 bases between. CDR3 nucleotides: TGTGCCTGGAGCGCCTTCGGGGGTAATGGGGGTGGAAAACTGTTTTTT. This sequence encodes CAWSAFGGNGGGKLFF.

The count of this clone is one. The V call is TRBV5-1, the J call TRBJ2-5; TRBD1 matches 7 bases. CDR1 and CDR2 from the germline V gene are SGHRS and YFSETQ. The CDR3 is made up of 18 amino acids. The trim removed 4 bases at V and 4 bases at J, leaving 19 bases unmatched. Written as DNA, the CDR3 is TGCGCCAGCAGCCAACGACCCCCGGGACAGAGTGTGCGAGAGACCCAGTACTTC. This codes for CASSQRPPGQSVRETQYF.

The chain couples TRBV14 to TRBJ2-1; 7 positions agree with TRBD1. This CDR3 contains 14 residues. V shed 4 bases and J 3 bases; nucleotides not matched to a gene: 3. CDR1 is SGHDN and CDR2 is FVKESK in the germline V gene. The CDR3 DNA reads as TGTGCCAGCAGCCGCCGGACAGGCTACAATGAGCAGTTCTTC. Protein sequence: CASSRRTGYNEQFF.

V and J are TRBV12-5 and TRBJ1-1; the D is unclear. CDR3 length: 14 amino acids. Trimming removed 5 bases at V and 2 bases at J, with 12 bases between. CDR1 and CDR2 from the germline V gene are LGHNT and FRNRAP. The CDR3 DNA is TGTGCTAGTGGTCCGATGCGGGCTAACACTGAAGCTTTCTTT. Residues: CASGPMRANTEAFF. The full variable domain, its missing parts supplied by reference TRBV12-5 and TRBJ1-1, is DARVTQTPRHKVTEMGQEVTMRCQPILGHNTVFWYRQTMMQGLELLAYFRNRAPLDDSGMPKDRFSAEMPDATLATLKIQPSEPRDSAVYFCASGPMRANTEAFFGQGTRLTVV.

V usage is TRBV5-1 and J usage is TRBJ2-3; possible D gene TRBD1, 6 bases. The CDR3 is 11 residues long. Germline-derived CDR1 and CDR2 are SGHRS and YFSETQ. V was shortened by 6 bases and J by 6 bases, with 8 bases between the two germline ends. CDR3 sequence: CASTRGDTQYF. The CDR3 DNA reads TGCGCCAGCACAAGGGGGGATACGCAGTATTTT.

This rearrangement joins TRBV27 to TRBJ1-5; 8 bases are a match to TRBD1. The CDR3 consists of 17 residues. The germline V gene has CDR1 MNHEY and CDR2 SMNVEV (reference sequence). V shed 9 bases and J 0 bases; nucleotides not matched to a gene: 13. The CDR3 DNA is TGTGCCAGTCCGAAGACAGGGGCATTTTATAGCAATCAGCCCCAGCATTTT. It specifies CASPKTGAFYSNQPQHF.

The chain employs TRBV24-1 and TRBJ1-5; 7 bases align to TRBD1. The CDR3 is made up of 17 amino acids. CDR1 is KGHDR, CDR2 SFDVKD, per germline. Trimming cost V 2 bases and J 5 bases; bases outside gene matches: 11. The CDR3 loop is CATSDSLTTGLDQPQHF. The CDR3 DNA reads as TGTGCCACCAGTGATTCCCTTACGACAGGGCTCGATCAGCCCCAGCATTTT.

This rearrangement joins TRBV4-2 to TRBJ2-1; 7 nucleotides agree with TRBD2. The J segment lost 6 bases and the V segment lost 0 bases, leaving 8 bases of the junction unmatched. Germline values: CDR1 LGHNA, CDR2 YNFKEQ. The CDR3 loop spans 16 amino acids. DNA of the CDR3: TGTGCCAGCAGCCAAGAGAGGACTAGAGGTCCCAATGAGCAGTTCTTC. Its translation is CASSQERTRGPNEQFF.

A few counts support this clone. The chain combines TRBV21-1 with TRBJ1-5. TRBV21-1 is labeled a pseudogene. This CDR3 has 16 amino acids. CDR3 in amino acids: CASSKALWRRNQPQHF. For the CDR3, the DNA is TGTGCCAGCAGCAAAGCGCTTTGGCGGAGAAATCAGCCCCAGCATTTT.

This clone occurred once. This CDR3 is CASSPRLAGNTGELFF. CDR3 sequence (DNA): TGTGCCAGCAGCCCACGACTAGCGGGGAACACCGGGGAGCTGTTTTTT. The J gene is TRBJ2-2, the V gene TRBV7-2; 10 positions agree with TRBD2. Germline loops: CDR1 SGHTA, CDR2 FQGNSA. There are 16 residues in the CDR3. V shed 5 bases and J 1 base; nucleotides not matched to a gene: 4.

The rearrangement uses TRBV5-4 and TRBJ1-1, with TRBD1 matching over 9 bases. CDR3 length: 14 residues. Germline lookup yields CDR1 SGHNT and CDR2 YYREEE (reference sequence). V was clipped by 1 base and J by 4 bases; unmatched bases: 2. CDR3 bases: TGTGCCAGCAGCTTGACAGGGGGCTCCACTGAAGCTTTCTTT. Its protein product is CASSLTGGSTEAFF.

This chain links TRBV4-1 with TRBJ2-3; maybe TRBD1 (8 bases). The CDR3 sequence is 19 residues long. V gave up 0 bases and J gave up 5 bases, with 24 bases separating them. Germline V gene data show CDR1 as MGHRA and CDR2 as YSYEKL. CDR3 DNA: TGCGCCAGCAGCCAAGATAGCCTGGGGGGGACAGGAGACGGAGATACGCAGTATTTT. This encodes CASSQDSLGGTGDGDTQYF.

A few counts support this clone. The chain has TRBV27 and TRBJ1-5, with D perhaps TRBD1 (5 bases). CDR3 size: 14 residues. Germline V gene lookup returns CDR1 MNHEY and CDR2 SMNVEV (reference sequence). V was trimmed by 3 bases and J by 0 bases, leaving 6 bases between them. The CDR3 is CASSLTVSNQPQHF. DNA of the CDR3: TGTGCCAGCAGTTTGACAGTTAGCAATCAGCCCCAGCATTTT.

The CDR3, as DNA: TGTGCCAGCAGTCTAGTAGCGGGAGAGGCAGATACGCAGTATTTT. This codes for CASSLVAGEADTQYF. The rearrangement uses TRBV7-2 and TRBJ2-3, with 9 bases fitting TRBD2. Germline V gene data show CDR1 as SGHTA and CDR2 as FQGNSA. Trimming took 6 bases from V and 4 from J; bases not matched to a gene: 8. The CDR3 is 15 amino acids.

The sample holds a few counts of this clone. V and J are TRBV30 and TRBJ2-7; 10 nucleotides align to TRBD1. The CDR3 runs 16 residues. J gave up 4 bases and V 0 bases, and 9 bases lay outside the gene matches. The V gene's germline CDR1 is GTSNPN and CDR2 SVGIG (reference sequence). DNA for the CDR3: TGTGCCTGGAGTGTATCGACAGGGGGCGCAATATACGAGCAGTACTTC. This gives the protein CAWSVSTGGAIYEQYF.

This chain links TRBV3-1 (or the pseudogene TRBV3-2) with TRBJ2-7; 7 nucleotides agree with TRBD1. V shed 3 bases and J 3 bases; nucleotides not matched to a gene: 8. Germline loops: CDR1 LGHDT, CDR2 YNNKEL (reference sequence). The CDR3 has 15 amino acids. For the CDR3, the DNA is TGTGCCAGCAGCCATTTACGACAGGGCCTCTACGAGCAGTACTTC. It yields the protein CASSHLRQGLYEQYF.

The chain joins TRBV5-8 to TRBJ2-3, with D possibly TRBD1 on 6 matching bases. The CDR3 loop spans 16 amino acids. Trimming left V 4 bases short and J 1 base short, with 16 bases between. Germline V gene data show CDR1 as SGHTS and CDR2 as YDEGEE. CDR3 residues: CASSLGAGLGTDTQYF. In DNA, the CDR3 is TGTGCCAGCAGCCTGGGGGCTGGACTCGGCACAGATACGCAGTATTTT.

The chain recombines TRBV19 with TRBJ2-1; maybe TRBD1 (6 bases). This CDR3 contains 16 residues. V was cut by 5 bases and J by 8 bases, with 22 bases left in between. CDR1 is LNHDA, CDR2 SQIVND, per germline (reference sequence). The CDR3: CASSASHRESWHEQFF. DNA of the CDR3: TGTGCCAGTAGTGCGAGTCACAGGGAATCTTGGCATGAGCAGTTCTTC.

The chain recombines TRBV5-4 with TRBJ1-6, with D hard to call. The length of the CDR3 is 16 residues. V shed 4 bases and J shed 13 bases, with 24 bases lying between them. The germline gives CDR1 SGHNT, CDR2 YYREEE (reference sequence). Here the CDR3 DNA reads TGTGCCAGCAGCCGGCAGGCCGCGTCGCAGGCGTGGCCCCTCCACTTT. This gives the protein CASSRQAASQAWPLHF.

This clone was found a few times. This rearrangement joins TRBV29-1 to TRBJ2-5; possibly TRBD2 for D (6 bases). V was trimmed by 4 bases and J by 4 bases, leaving 13 bases between them. Germline V lookup: CDR1 SQVTM, CDR2 ANQGSEA. The CDR3 has 13 amino acids. CDR3 nucleotides: TGCAGCGTTGTTGGAGGGCCCGGAGAGACCCAGTACTTC. Translated, it gives CSVVGGPGETQYF.

This clone appeared once. The same CDR3 also results from other DNA sequences found in this sample. For the CDR3, the DNA is TGTGCCAGCAGCTTGGGCCTAGCGGGGGCCTACGAGCAGTACTTC. This encodes CASSLGLAGAYEQYF. V gene TRBV5-4 combines with J gene TRBJ2-7, with TRBD2 matching over 10 bases. The CDR3 spans 15 residues. Germline V gene sequence: CDR1 SGHNT, CDR2 YYREEE (reference sequence). The V segment lost 0 bases and the J segment 2 bases; nucleotides outside the gene matches: 2.

V gene TRBV5-1 combines with J gene TRBJ1-6, with 7 bases fitting TRBD1. The CDR3 runs to 16 residues. Trimming took 4 bases from V and 8 from J; bases not matched to a gene: 12. Germline CDR1 reads SGHRS; CDR2 reads YFSETQ. DNA of the CDR3: TGCGCCAGCAGCCTCCTCCCGACAGGGAACCATTCACCCCTCCACTTT. This sequence encodes CASSLLPTGNHSPLHF.

This chain uses TRBV14 with TRBJ1-1; D uncertain. V was trimmed by 4 bases and J by 6 bases, leaving 18 bases between them. The length of the CDR3 is 15 residues. CDR1 is SGHDN and CDR2 is FVKESK in the germline V gene. Here the CDR3 DNA reads TGTGCCAGCAGCCGACCGGGTCAAAGGAGGGCTGAAGCTTTCTTT. This encodes CASSRPGQRRAEAFF.

The chain couples TRBV5-1 to TRBJ2-7; D remains ambiguous. This CDR3 contains 14 residues. V shed 6 bases and J shed 0 bases, with 13 bases lying between them. The germline gives CDR1 SGHRS, CDR2 YFSETQ. The CDR3 nucleotides are TGCGCCAGCACCCCCCATAGAAGCTCCTACGAGCAGTACTTC. Translated: CASTPHRSSYEQYF.

This chain uses TRBV4-1 with TRBJ2-1; 8 nucleotides match TRBD2. With 1 base clipped from V and 10 bases from J, the junction kept 9 bases outside the gene matches. Germline-derived CDR1 and CDR2 are MGHRA and YSYEKL. The CDR3 contains 15 residues. The CDR3 loop is CASSQGSGGPKEQFF. The CDR3 DNA reads as TGCGCCAGCAGCCAAGGTTCGGGAGGGCCTAAGGAGCAGTTCTTC.

This clone was seen a few times. The chain uses TRBV9 and TRBJ2-4, with a weak D call TRBD2 (5 bases). CDR1 and CDR2 (germline): SGDLS, YYNGEE. The ends were cut back, 3 bases at V and 11 bases at J, with 24 bases in the middle. The CDR3 length is 16 residues. The CDR3 bases are TGTGCCAGCAGCGAGAATAGTGGACTTCTTGGAGGTCTTCAGTACTTC. Translation gives CASSENSGLLGGLQYF.

The V and J genes are TRBV11-2 and TRBJ2-6; possible D gene TRBD1, 5 bases. The V end lost 1 base, the J end lost 1 base, and 8 bases lay between the germline ends. CDR3 length: 16 residues. CDR1 is SGHAT and CDR2 is FQNNGV in the germline V gene. The CDR3: CASSLAGQSGANVLTF. The CDR3 DNA reads as TGTGCCAGCAGCTTAGCCGGACAATCTGGGGCCAACGTCCTGACTTTC.

The V and J genes are TRBV5-8 and TRBJ2-2, with D perhaps matching TRBD1 (5 bases). The length of the CDR3 is 15 residues. The V end was cut by 0 bases, the J end by 1 base, with 7 bases between. Germline V gene data show CDR1 as SGHTS and CDR2 as YDEGEE. The CDR3 DNA reads TGTGCCAGCAGCTTGGTTAGGGGGAACACCGGGGAGCTGTTTTTT. Translating gives CASSLVRGNTGELFF.

This clone was observed a few times. V gene TRBV10-2 combines with J gene TRBJ1-2; D not resolved. This CDR3 contains 14 residues. Trimming stripped 8 bases from V and 4 bases from J, with 17 bases between. Germline CDR1 WSHSY, CDR2 SAAADI. CDR3 sequence reads: CASGGPPLFYGYTF. CDR3 DNA sequence: TGCGCCAGCGGCGGGCCCCCACTTTTCTATGGCTACACCTTC.